A single sample is the source of the 16 T cell receptor beta chains below, sequenced in a study of Ad26.COV2.S vaccination and SARS-CoV-2 variants (dated by TCRdb to about 2021). The sample's treatment or condition, from its label and the paper: about 20 received Ad26.COV2.S at low or high dose, single or two shots; roughly five received placebo; per-sample allocation not given. Repertoires of vaccine and placebo recipients were sequenced from samples collected on day 63 after the first injection. Preparation of the library involved the immunoSEQ multiplex PCR assay. TCRdb stores this immuneACCESS table with in-frame sequences only. Part of the clones is absent; in the studies checked, under half of the shortfall reflects unresolved V genes, and no reason is known for the rest. Across this sample there are some 640,000 clones, with approximately 88% seen only once. Jointly, the top ten make up approximately 1.5% of the sample.

The sample here was peripheral blood, taken in a trial of Ad26.COV2.S vaccine versus placebo. These receptors were obtained from a person aged 18-65 years who received the Ad26.COV2.S COVID-19 vaccine or a placebo.

This clone was counted only a few times. V usage is TRBV18 and J usage is TRBJ1-2; 8 bases align to TRBD1. CDR3 size: 17 residues. Germline trimming cut 2 bases from V and 4 bases from J; bases unmatched to any gene: 12. Germline CDR1 KGHSH, CDR2 LQKENI. The CDR3 sequence is CASSPVPGGLSSYGYTF. The DNA of the CDR3 is TGTGCCAGCTCACCAGTACCAGGGGGCTTGTCTTCCTATGGCTACACCTTC.

This clone occurred a few times. This chain connects TRBV5-6 to TRBJ1-1, with a possible D match to TRBD1 (5 bases). Germline assignment: CDR1 SGHDT and CDR2 YYEEEE. The CDR3 covers 14 residues. V was trimmed by 5 bases and J by 0 bases, leaving 11 bases between them. The CDR3 sequence is CASRQVSMNTEAFF. CDR3 coding DNA: TGTGCCAGCAGACAGGTCTCCATGAACACTGAAGCTTTCTTT.

The chain has TRBV9 and TRBJ1-3; D unclear. Germline assignment: CDR1 SGDLS and CDR2 YYNGEE. This CDR3 spans 14 amino acids. The V end lost 4 bases, the J end lost 1 base, and 9 bases lay between the germline ends. CDR3 loop: CASSPGNSGNTIYF. CDR3 DNA sequence: TGTGCCAGCAGCCCCGGGAATTCTGGAAACACCATATATTTT.

Here the CDR3 DNA reads TGTGCCACCGGGGACAGGGGGGTCGGGACCCAGTACTTC. Encoded protein: CATGDRGVGTQYF. The V call is TRBV24-1, the J call TRBJ2-5; 11 positions match TRBD1. The CDR3 consists of 13 residues. Germline values: CDR1 KGHDR, CDR2 SFDVKD. V lost 9 bases, J lost 7 bases, and 6 bases stayed unmatched.

The J gene is TRBJ2-1, the V gene TRBV27; TRBD1 matches 8 bases. CDR1 and CDR2 from the germline V gene are MNHEY and SMNVEV (reference sequence). The CDR3 sequence is 13 residues long. Trimming removed 6 bases from V and 5 bases from J; junction bases left unmatched: 3. CDR3 loop: CASRSTGDNEQFF. CDR3 bases: TGTGCCAGCAGATCGACAGGGGACAATGAGCAGTTCTTC.

This clone was seen more than once but under ten times. V gene TRBV6-5 combines with J gene TRBJ2-2; 8 nucleotides align to TRBD1. The CDR3 consists of 15 residues. Germline CDR1 MNHEY, CDR2 SVGAGI. J lost 4 bases, V lost 4 bases, and 5 bases had no gene match. CDR3 region: CASSSPTGATGELFF. The CDR3 coding sequence is TGTGCCAGCAGTTCCCCGACAGGGGCCACCGGGGAGCTGTTTTTT.

The chain carries TRBV5-1 and TRBJ2-1; D ambiguous. CDR3 length equals 15 residues. Germline lookup yields CDR1 SGHRS and CDR2 YFSETQ. The V and J ends lost 0 bases and 9 bases respectively, with 16 bases between them. The CDR3 nucleotides read TGCGCCAGCAGCTTGGTCCATACCAGTATATCTGAGCAGTTCTTC. This gives the protein CASSLVHTSISEQFF.

Comment on this clone: The same CDR3 arises from other DNA sequences in this sample as well. The chain carries TRBV7-2 and TRBJ2-3; 13 nucleotides align to TRBD2. From germline, CDR1 is SGHTA and CDR2 FQGNSA. The CDR3 length is 16 residues. Trimming took 1 base from V and 3 from J; bases not matched to a gene: 1. Here the CDR3 DNA reads TGTGCCAGCAGCTTAGGGACTAGCGGGGGAACAGATACGCAGTATTTT. Protein: CASSLGTSGGTDTQYF.

The V call is TRBV24-1, the J call TRBJ2-1; D possibly matches TRBD1 or TRBD2 (5 bases each). The CDR3 is 14 amino acids. The V and J ends lost 5 bases and 0 bases respectively, with 7 bases between them. CDR1 and CDR2 (germline): KGHDR, SFDVKD. The CDR3 sequence: CATSGGSSYNEQFF. The CDR3 DNA sequence: TGTGCCACCAGTGGGGGGAGCTCCTACAATGAGCAGTTCTTC.

This rearrangement joins TRBV5-8 to TRBJ2-7, with D possibly matching TRBD1 (6 bases). CDR3 length: 13 residues. Per germline, CDR1 SGHTS and CDR2 YDEGEE. V was cut by 3 bases and J by 6 bases, with 13 bases left in between. The CDR3 nucleotides are TGTGCCAGCAGCTGGAACAGGGATGGCGAGCAGTACTTC. It encodes CASSWNRDGEQYF.

The gene calls are TRBV6-1 and TRBJ2-1; 10 bases match TRBD2. CDR1 and CDR2 (germline): MNHNS, SASEGT. This CDR3 region has 15 residues. Unmatched junction bases numbered 3, after V lost 1 base and J lost 6 bases. The CDR3 DNA reads TGTGCCAGCAGTGAAGAGGCTAGCGGGGGCAATGAGCAGTTCTTC. Protein sequence: CASSEEASGGNEQFF.

The sample holds one count of this clone. This sequence joins TRBV19 and TRBJ1-1; TRBD1 is a possible D gene (6 bases). The CDR3 is made up of 14 amino acids. Trimming pared 1 base from V and 4 bases from J, leaving 10 bases between. The V gene's germline CDR1 is LNHDA and CDR2 SQIVND (reference sequence). The CDR3 spells CASSIGPGVTEAFF. The CDR3 DNA is TGTGCCAGTAGTATAGGTCCAGGGGTCACTGAAGCTTTCTTT.

The rearrangement links TRBV30 to TRBJ1-5; 12 bases agree with TRBD1. The CDR3 length is 15 residues. Germline V gene sequence: CDR1 GTSNPN, CDR2 SVGIG (reference sequence). The J segment lost 6 bases and the V segment lost 2 bases, leaving 5 bases of the junction unmatched. The CDR3, as DNA: TGTGCCTGGAGTAGGGACAGGGGGCAAGGTCAGCCCCAGCATTTT. Translated, it gives CAWSRDRGQGQPQHF.

V is TRBV5-6 and J is TRBJ1-4; D remains ambiguous. CDR3 size: 14 residues. Per germline, CDR1 SGHDT and CDR2 YYEEEE. V gave up 1 base and J gave up 1 base, with 5 bases separating them. CDR3 residues: CASSLLGTNEKLFF. The CDR3 DNA reads TGTGCCAGCAGCTTGTTGGGAACTAATGAAAAACTGTTTTTT.

The chain employs TRBV10-2 and TRBJ1-5; 10 bases align to TRBD1. The CDR3 is made up of 16 amino acids. Germline V gene data show CDR1 as WSHSY and CDR2 as SAAADI. Unmatched junction bases numbered 7, after V lost 0 bases and J lost 8 bases. This CDR3 reads CASSESPGQGRKPQHF. CDR3 coding DNA: TGCGCCAGCAGTGAGTCACCGGGACAGGGGAGAAAGCCCCAGCATTTT.

The chain carries TRBV29-1 and TRBJ2-3; TRBD2 aligns across 12 bases. The J segment lost 2 bases and the V segment lost 7 bases, leaving 7 bases of the junction unmatched. The CDR3 covers 15 residues. Germline assignment: CDR1 SQVTM and CDR2 ANQGSEA. CDR3 amino acids: CSALAGGSLTDTQYF. CDR3 bases: TGCAGCGCCCTAGCGGGGGGGTCCCTCACAGATACGCAGTATTTT.